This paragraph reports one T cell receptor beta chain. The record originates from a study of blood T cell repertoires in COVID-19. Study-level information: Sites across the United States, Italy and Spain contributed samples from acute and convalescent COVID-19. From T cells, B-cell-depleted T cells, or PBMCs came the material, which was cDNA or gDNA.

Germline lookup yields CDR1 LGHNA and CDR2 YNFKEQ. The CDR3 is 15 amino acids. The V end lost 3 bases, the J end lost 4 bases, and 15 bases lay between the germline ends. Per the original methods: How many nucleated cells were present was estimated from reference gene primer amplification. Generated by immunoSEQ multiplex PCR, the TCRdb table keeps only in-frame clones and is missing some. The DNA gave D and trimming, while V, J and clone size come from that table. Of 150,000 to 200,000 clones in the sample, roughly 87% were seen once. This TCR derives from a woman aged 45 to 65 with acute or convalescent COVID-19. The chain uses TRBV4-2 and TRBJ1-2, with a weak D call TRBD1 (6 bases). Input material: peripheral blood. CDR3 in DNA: TGTGCCAGCAGCCAGTCCCCACAGGGAACCTATGGCTACACCTTC. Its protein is CASSQSPQGTYGYTF.